Presented here are 16 T cell receptor beta chains from one specimen sequenced in a study of shared clonotypes between healthy human individuals. Some clones are missing from TCRdb's copy, which holds only in-frame ones; the method was immunoSEQ multiplex PCR. Of approximately 92,000 clones listed, approximately 63% were seen once; the top ten hold about half. The sample taken for sequencing was memory CD8+ T cells sorted from blood. This sample's subset: CD45RO+ cells pooled with CCR7-negative TemRA cells. The receptors here all came from a man aged 30 to 45 in good health.

The chain carries TRBV7-7 and TRBJ2-7; tentative D call: TRBD1 (6 bases). Germline loops: CDR1 SSHAT, CDR2 FNYEAQ (reference sequence). The CDR3 consists of 15 residues. V was clipped by 8 bases and J by 4 bases, with 21 bases between them. The CDR3 spells CASPPWDTGIYEQYF. CDR3 nucleotide sequence: TGTGCCAGCCCTCCGTGGGACACTGGGATATACGAGCAGTACTTC.

This clone was seen only once. The chain uses TRBV7-2 and TRBJ2-5, with TRBD1 matching 9 bases. This CDR3 has 14 residues. Per the germline V gene, CDR1 is SGHTA and CDR2 is FQGNSA. Losses at the gene ends were 5 bases for V and 4 bases for J; bases not matched to a gene: 5. CDR3 bases: TGTGCCAGCAGCCTGGGACAGGGAATAGAGACCCAGTACTTC. Its protein product is CASSLGQGIETQYF.

This clone was observed a handful of times. At the DNA level, this CDR3 is encoded by other sequences in the same sample as well. The chain has TRBV6-4 and TRBJ2-1; 8 positions match TRBD2. This CDR3 spans 15 amino acids. V dropped 4 bases and J dropped 3; count of bases not matched to a gene: 5. Germline values: CDR1 MRHNA, CDR2 SNTAGT. The CDR3: CASSVRAGDYNEQFF. The CDR3, as DNA: TGTGCCAGCAGTGTCAGAGCGGGAGACTACAATGAGCAGTTCTTC.

The chain uses TRBV19 and TRBJ2-5; D gene uncertain. Looked up from germline, CDR1 is LNHDA and CDR2 is SQIVND (reference sequence). The length of the CDR3 is 17 residues. Deletions cut 7 bases from V and 2 bases from J, with 23 bases between. CDR3 residues: CASIWPHVSSRQETQYF. DNA for the CDR3: TGTGCCAGTATTTGGCCCCATGTATCGAGCAGACAAGAGACCCAGTACTTC.

This clone was counted many times. The chain joins TRBV7-9 to TRBJ2-3; 9 nucleotides align to TRBD1. Unmatched junction bases numbered 16, after V lost 8 bases and J lost 4 bases. The CDR3 is made up of 17 amino acids. In germline, CDR1 is SEHNR, CDR2 FQNEAQ (reference sequence). CDR3 amino acids: CASQLGLGTGSADTQYF. The CDR3, as DNA: TGTGCCAGCCAACTGGGGCTGGGGACAGGGTCGGCAGATACGCAGTATTTT.

The CDR3 nucleotides read TGTGCCAGCAGTAAAATCCAAGGATCTCCCTACAATGAGCAGTTCTTC. This translates into CASSKIQGSPYNEQFF. The rearrangement uses TRBV6-6 and TRBJ2-1; D is uncertain. The CDR3 has 16 residues. Deletions cut 5 bases from V and 2 bases from J, with 16 bases between. Germline V gene lookup returns CDR1 MNHNY and CDR2 SVGAGI (reference sequence).

V gene TRBV5-8 combines with J gene TRBJ2-1; 8 bases line up with TRBD2. The CDR3 loop spans 14 amino acids. CDR1 and CDR2 (germline): SGHTS, YDEGEE. V lost 3 bases, J lost 7 bases, and 6 bases stayed unmatched. CDR3 coding DNA: TGTGCCAGCAGCTGGGGACTAGTGGTGAATGAGCAGTTCTTC. Protein product: CASSWGLVVNEQFF.

The J gene is TRBJ2-2, the V gene TRBV4-3; D is uncertain. Trimming shortened V by 2 bases and J by 6 bases, and 13 bases separated the two germline ends. There are 15 residues in the CDR3. The germline gives CDR1 LGHNA, CDR2 YSLEER. The CDR3 protein is CASSQSLRWAGELFF. DNA for the CDR3: TGCGCCAGCAGCCAATCCCTCCGGTGGGCCGGGGAGCTGTTTTTT.

The chain joins TRBV28 to TRBJ2-1, with 7 bases identical to TRBD2. The ends lost 5 bases at V and 0 bases at J; junction bases unmatched: 1. Germline-derived CDR1 and CDR2 are MDHEN and SYDVKM. The CDR3 spans 14 residues. The CDR3 loop is CASSGLGSYNEQFF. CDR3 nucleotide sequence: TGTGCCAGCAGTGGACTAGGCTCCTACAATGAGCAGTTCTTC. Drawing the rest from reference TRBV28 and TRBJ2-1, the complete variable domain is DVKVTQSSRYLVKRTGEKVFLECVQDMDHENMFWYRQDPGLGLRLIYFSYDVKMKEKGDIPEGYSVSREKKERFSLILESASTNQTSMYLCASSGLGSYNEQFFGPGTRLTVL.

This clone was seen only a few times. Written as DNA, the CDR3 is TGTGCCAGCAGTTTTCAGCCAGGGCGTATCGCCATCGAGCAGTACTTC. Translating it yields CASSFQPGRIAIEQYF. The rearrangement joins TRBV28 to TRBJ2-7; maybe TRBD1 (5 bases). Trimming took 3 bases from V and 6 from J, leaving 21 bases between them. This CDR3 region has 16 residues. The germline gives CDR1 MDHEN, CDR2 SYDVKM.

The chain is built from TRBV6-6 and TRBJ2-7; 10 nucleotides match TRBD2. The CDR3 consists of 15 residues. Germline CDR1 MNHNY, CDR2 SVGAGI (reference sequence). Trimming cost V 2 bases and J 6 bases; bases outside gene matches: 7. The CDR3 DNA is TGTGCCAGCAGTTACCCGGCCGGGACTAGCGCCGAGCAGTACTTC. Protein product: CASSYPAGTSAEQYF.

The rearrangement joins TRBV5-1 to TRBJ1-2; maybe TRBD1 (6 bases). Trimming removed 4 bases from V and 1 base from J, with 8 bases in between. Per germline, CDR1 SGHRS and CDR2 YFSETQ. The CDR3 is 13 amino acids. The CDR3 nucleotides are TGCGCCAGCAGCGAGGACAGTAACTATGGCTACACCTTC. It encodes CASSEDSNYGYTF.

The genes are TRBV29-1 and TRBJ2-7; no clear D gene. Trimming shortened V by 6 bases and J by 3 bases, and 12 bases separated the two germline ends. Per germline, CDR1 SQVTM and CDR2 ANQGSEA. The CDR3 sequence is 12 residues long. CDR3 residues: CSVGSSFYEQYF. The CDR3 DNA reads TGCAGCGTCGGCAGTAGCTTCTACGAGCAGTACTTC.

This clone has just one count. The chain is built from TRBV5-1 and TRBJ1-1; no clear D. The CDR3 is 15 amino acids. Germline CDR1 is SGHRS and CDR2 is YFSETQ. Between the trimmed V and J ends, which lost 1 base and 1 base, there was a span of 11 bases. The CDR3 DNA reads TGCGCCAGCAGCTTGTTATCCGGGCAGAACACTGAAGCTTTCTTT. It is translated as CASSLLSGQNTEAFF.

The chain carries TRBV29-1 and TRBJ1-1; no clear D gene. With 4 bases removed from V and 0 bases from J, the gap between germline ends came to 12 bases. The germline V gene has CDR1 SQVTM and CDR2 ANQGSEA. This CDR3 region has 14 residues. The CDR3 is CSVVSELMNTEAFF. CDR3 bases: TGCAGCGTTGTTTCGGAACTCATGAACACTGAAGCTTTCTTT.

This clone was seen a single time. The J gene is TRBJ1-2, the V gene TRBV4-1, with a weak D call TRBD1 (6 bases). The CDR3 covers 15 residues. CDR1 and CDR2 (germline): MGHRA, YSYEKL. V dropped 1 base and J dropped 8 bases, with 17 bases sitting between them. The CDR3 DNA sequence: TGCGCCAGCAGCCAAGGACAGGAAATCAGATGGGGCTACACCTTC. This sequence encodes CASSQGQEIRWGYTF.